One and the same sample provided the 9 T cell receptor beta chains below, sequenced in a study of technical replicates of blood from a few donors. Produced via immunoSEQ multiplex PCR; TCRdb's table is partial and in-frame only. The repertoire consists of about 75,000 clones, with 90% to 95% occurring once and the leading ten covering 0.37%. The specimen was T cells isolated from PBMCs. The receptors were gathered from a human donor in good health. Some clones in this sample may be carry-over from other donors' samples.

This clone has just a few counts. This sequence joins TRBV19 and TRBJ1-5, with 7 bases identical to TRBD1. V was pared by 7 bases and J by 4 bases, with 19 bases of the junction left unmatched. Germline CDR1 and CDR2: LNHDA and SQIVND (reference sequence). The CDR3 is made up of 18 amino acids. This chain's CDR3 is CASTLGGGIRGLNQPQHF. For the CDR3, the DNA is TGTGCCAGTACCCTCGGTGGGGGGATAAGGGGGCTGAATCAGCCCCAGCATTTT. Full variable domain (rest looked up from reference TRBV19 and TRBJ1-5): DGGITQSPKYLFRKEGQNVTLSCEQNLNHDAMYWYRQDPGQGLRLIYYSQIVNDFQKGDIAEGYSVSREKKESFPLTVTSAQKNPTAFYLCASTLGGGIRGLNQPQHFGDGTRLSIL.

The V call is TRBV4-1, the J call TRBJ1-1; no firm D call. V was trimmed by 1 base and J by 0 bases, leaving 15 bases between them. The CDR3 contains 17 residues. The germline V gene has CDR1 MGHRA and CDR2 YSYEKL. The chain's CDR3 is CASSQVDMGFVNTEAFF. The CDR3 DNA reads TGCGCCAGCAGCCAAGTCGACATGGGCTTCGTGAACACTGAAGCTTTCTTT.

The table lists this clone with a few counts. V usage is TRBV29-1 and J usage is TRBJ2-7; a weak D match, TRBD1 (5 bases). Per germline, CDR1 SQVTM and CDR2 ANQGSEA. Trimming stripped 1 base from V and 3 bases from J, with 10 bases between. The CDR3 has 13 residues. The CDR3 DNA reads as TGCAGCGTTGAAGTACAGGCGAACTACGAGCAGTACTTC. Its protein is CSVEVQANYEQYF.

The chain combines TRBV4-1 with TRBJ2-1, with 9 nucleotides matching TRBD1. Germline values: CDR1 MGHRA, CDR2 YSYEKL. This CDR3 is 16 amino acids long. Trimming at V came to 2 bases and at J to 5 bases, leaving 7 bases not matched to a gene. For the CDR3, the DNA is TGCGCCAGCAGCCAAAAGGGACAGGGCGTAAACAATGAGCAGTTCTTC. Its protein product is CASSQKGQGVNNEQFF.

The J gene is TRBJ1-4, the V gene TRBV2, with D possibly being TRBD1 (6 bases). The ends were cut back, 6 bases at V and 0 bases at J, with 11 bases in the middle. This CDR3 region has 15 residues. The germline CDR1 and CDR2 sequences are SNHLY and FYNNEI. The CDR3 sequence is CASRVDSATNEKLFF. CDR3 DNA sequence: TGTGCCAGCAGAGTGGACAGTGCAACTAATGAAAAACTGTTTTTT.

V is TRBV10-1 and J is TRBJ2-1; possible D gene TRBD2, 7 bases. This CDR3 spans 12 amino acids. Germline lookup yields CDR1 WNHNN and CDR2 SYGVQD (reference sequence). V gave up 5 bases and J gave up 10 bases, with 12 bases separating them. This CDR3 reads CASSRGGREQFF. The CDR3 nucleotides are TGCGCCAGCAGTAGGGGGGGCCGGGAGCAGTTCTTC.

The chain combines TRBV19 with TRBJ2-1, with TRBD2 identical over 11 bases. J was trimmed by 5 bases and V by 4 bases; bases with no gene match: 10. This CDR3 comprises 17 residues. Germline-derived CDR1 and CDR2 are LNHDA and SQIVND (reference sequence). The CDR3 nucleotides read TGTGCCAGTAGTAGACCAACCGGACTAGCGGGTAACAATGAGCAGTTCTTC. This translates into CASSRPTGLAGNNEQFF.

The gene calls are TRBV13 and TRBJ2-7, with 7 positions matching TRBD2. The V segment lost 6 bases and the J segment 3 bases; nucleotides outside the gene matches: 11. Per the germline V gene, CDR1 is PRHDT and CDR2 is FYEKMQ (reference sequence). CDR3 length equals 15 residues. The CDR3 here is CASRDFTSGVYEQYF. CDR3 DNA sequence: TGTGCCAGCAGGGATTTTACCAGCGGGGTCTACGAGCAGTACTTC.

The gene calls are TRBV4-2 and TRBJ2-1; TRBD2 matches 15 bases. From germline, CDR1 is LGHNA and CDR2 YNFKEQ. V lost 0 bases and J lost 12; bases outside the gene matches: 6. The CDR3 spans 16 residues. CDR3 nucleotides: TGTGCCAGCAGCCAAGATAGGACTAGCGGGAGGGGTGTGCAGTTCTTC. This translates into CASSQDRTSGRGVQFF.